The 14 T cell receptor beta chains given below trace back to one sample, sequenced in a study of T-cell memory formation after mild COVID-19. One entry per CDR3 protein results from TCRdb running MiXCR on the 5' RACE reads. The table records about 400,000 distinct CDR3 sequences, 16% of them present only once. The sample taken for sequencing was PBMCs or a T cell subset sorted from them (not recorded which). The receptors here all came from a man in his late teens or twenties who had mild COVID-19 (a few samples of this study predate the infection). Cell type and time point are not known.

This clonotype was counted at least ten times. The genes are TRBV20-1 and TRBJ2-1; TRBD2 aligns across 11 bases. Germline CDR1 is DFQATT and CDR2 is SNEGSKA (reference sequence). The CDR3 is made up of 14 amino acids. J lost 9 bases, V lost 8 bases, and 12 bases had no gene match. The CDR3 DNA is TGCAGTTCTTTAGCGGGGGGGGCCCAGATTGAGCAGTTCTTC. This sequence encodes CSSLAGGAQIEQFF.

This clonotype was picked up a small number of times. V is TRBV7-2 and J is TRBJ2-3; D gene unclear. The CDR3 has 14 residues. The V end was cut by 4 bases, the J end by 0 bases, with 8 bases between. The germline gives CDR1 SGHTA, CDR2 FQGNSA. Written as DNA, the CDR3 is TGTGCCAGCAGCTCCCATCAAAGCACAGATACGCAGTATTTT. Its translation is CASSSHQSTDTQYF.

The V and J genes are TRBV9 and TRBJ2-1; no clear D gene. V lost 0 bases and J lost 6, with 7 bases in between. Germline values: CDR1 SGDLS, CDR2 YYNGEE. The CDR3 is 13 residues long. CDR3 in amino acids: CASSVEDPNEQFF. For the CDR3, the DNA is TGTGCCAGCAGCGTAGAGGACCCCAATGAGCAGTTCTTC.

The gene calls are TRBV20-1 and TRBJ2-3; 9 nucleotides agree with TRBD2. Germline CDR1 is DFQATT and CDR2 is SNEGSKA (reference sequence). This CDR3 has 13 residues. The DNA of the CDR3 is TGCAGGGGGGGACTAGCCCACTCAGATACGCAGTATTTT. Translating it yields CRGGLAHSDTQYF.

This clonotype appeared a few times. CDR3 in amino acids: CASSTGLLTDTQYF. In nucleotides, the CDR3 is TGCGCCAGCAGCACCGGACTCCTCACAGATACGCAGTATTTT. The rearrangement uses TRBV5-1 and TRBJ2-3; possibly TRBD2 for D (5 bases). The V gene lost 4 bases and the J gene lost 2 bases, with 11 bases spanning the gap. CDR3 length equals 14 residues. Germline assignment: CDR1 SGHRS and CDR2 YFSETQ.

The chain recombines TRBV15 with TRBJ2-5; D may be TRBD1 (6 bases). This CDR3 has 15 amino acids. Germline CDR1 LNHNV, CDR2 YYDKDF (reference sequence). V lost 2 bases, J lost 2 bases, and 12 bases lay in between. CDR3 in DNA: TGTGCCACCAGCAGAAAGAGGACAGCTCAAGAGACCCAGTACTTC. Its protein product is CATSRKRTAQETQYF.

This clonotype has only a few counts. At one of its ends the junction is not consistent with the germline gene, which may arise from a read error. This chain connects TRBV7-2 to TRBJ1-6; D is perhaps TRBD1 (6 bases). Germline V lookup: CDR1 SGHTA, CDR2 FQGNSA. This CDR3 comprises 13 residues. CDR3 nucleotides: TGTGCCAGCAGCCGAACAGGGAATTCAGCCCTCCACTTT. It encodes CASSRTGNSALHF. The whole variable domain, remainder taken from reference TRBV7-2 and TRBJ1-6, is GAGVSQSPSNKVTEKGKDVELRCDPISGHTALYWYRQSLGQGLEFLIYFQGNSAPDKSGLPSDRFSAERTGGSVSTLTIQRTQQEDSAVYLCASSRTGNSALHFGNGTRLTVT.

The chain is built from TRBV18 and TRBJ2-3, with 7 nucleotides matching TRBD1. V gave up 5 bases and J gave up 4 bases; unmatched junction bases: 9. Germline-derived CDR1 and CDR2 are KGHSH and LQKENI. The CDR3 contains 15 residues. The CDR3 reads CASSSGTEGPDTQYF. The CDR3 DNA is TGTGCCAGCTCATCCGGGACAGAGGGGCCAGATACGCAGTATTTT. The full variable domain, completed using reference TRBV18 and TRBJ2-3, is NAGVMQNPRHLVRRRGQEARLRCSPMKGHSHVYWYRQLPEEGLKFMVYLQKENIIDESGMPKERFSAEFPKEGPSILRIQQVVRGDSAAYFCASSSGTEGPDTQYFGPGTRLTVL.

This clonotype has only a few counts. The rearrangement links TRBV5-4 to TRBJ2-7, with 10 positions matching TRBD2. Looked up from germline, CDR1 is SGHNT and CDR2 is YYREEE (reference sequence). V was clipped by 5 bases and J by 1 base; unmatched bases: 15. The CDR3 contains 18 residues. The CDR3 region is CASRPGTSESWSSYEQYF. CDR3 DNA: TGTGCCAGCAGGCCCGGGACTAGCGAATCTTGGTCGTCCTACGAGCAGTACTTC.

This chain joins TRBV19 and TRBJ2-2; TRBD1 or TRBD2 may be the D gene (6 bases each). Trimming took 4 bases from V and 8 from J, leaving 14 bases between them. Germline V gives CDR1 LNHDA, CDR2 SQIVND (reference sequence). The CDR3 has 14 residues. For the CDR3, the DNA is TGTGCCAGTAGTACTCACGGGGGCCAGGGGGAGCTGTTTTTT. Translating gives CASSTHGGQGELFF.

The CDR3 nucleotides read TGTGCCAGCTCCCCTCCCTATCAAGAGACCCAGTACTTC. Its protein product is CASSPPYQETQYF. V is TRBV5-6 and J is TRBJ2-5, with unresolved D. CDR3 length: 13 amino acids. V lost 7 bases and J 2 bases, leaving 12 bases between the germline ends. The germline V gene encodes CDR1 SGHDT and CDR2 YYEEEE. Combining the CDR3 with reference TRBV5-6 and TRBJ2-5 gives the whole variable domain DAGVTQSPTHLIKTRGQQVTLRCSPKSGHDTVSWYQQALGQGPQFIFQYYEEEERQRGNFPDRFSGHQFPNYSSELNVNALLLGDSALYLCASSPPYQETQYFGPGTRLLVL.

This clonotype turned up a few times. The chain links TRBV4-3 to TRBJ1-5; 12 bases fit TRBD1. Germline V gives CDR1 LGHNA, CDR2 YSLEER. J lost 6 bases, V lost 0 bases, and 9 bases had no gene match. The CDR3 extends over 18 amino acids. In DNA, the CDR3 is TGCGCCAGCAGCCAAGATATTGGGACAGGGGGCTTGGGTCAGCCCCAGCATTTT. It specifies CASSQDIGTGGLGQPQHF.

V and J are TRBV12-3 or TRBV12-4 and TRBJ2-2; D is ambiguous. This CDR3 spans 14 amino acids. V was shortened by 1 base and J by 1 base, with 4 bases between the two germline ends. CDR3 protein: CASSLEWNTGELFF. CDR3 nucleotides: TGTGCCAGCAGTTTAGAGTGGAACACCGGGGAGCTGTTTTTT.

This clonotype has just a few counts. The rearrangement uses TRBV6-2 or TRBV6-3 and TRBJ2-7; D is possibly TRBD2 (6 bases). The CDR3 totals 14 residues. Germline V lookup: CDR1 MNHEY, CDR2 SVGEGT. Trimming shortened V by 6 bases and J by 3 bases, and 15 bases separated the two germline ends. The CDR3: CASRNRDFLYEQYF. The CDR3 DNA follows: TGTGCCAGCAGGAACCGGGACTTTCTCTACGAGCAGTACTTC.